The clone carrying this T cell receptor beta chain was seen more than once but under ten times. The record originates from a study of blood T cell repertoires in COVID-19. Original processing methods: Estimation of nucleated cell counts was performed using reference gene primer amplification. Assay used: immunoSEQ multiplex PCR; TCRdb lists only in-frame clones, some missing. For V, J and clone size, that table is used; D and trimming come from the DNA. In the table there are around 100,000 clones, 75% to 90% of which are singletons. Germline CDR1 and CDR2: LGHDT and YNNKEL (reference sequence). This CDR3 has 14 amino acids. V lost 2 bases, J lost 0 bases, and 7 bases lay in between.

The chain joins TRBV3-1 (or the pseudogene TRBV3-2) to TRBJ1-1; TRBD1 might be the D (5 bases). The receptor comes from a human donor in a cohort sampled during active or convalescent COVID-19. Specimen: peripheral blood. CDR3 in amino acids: CASSQMTVNTEAFF. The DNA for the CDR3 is TGTGCCAGCAGCCAAATGACAGTGAACACTGAAGCTTTCTTT.